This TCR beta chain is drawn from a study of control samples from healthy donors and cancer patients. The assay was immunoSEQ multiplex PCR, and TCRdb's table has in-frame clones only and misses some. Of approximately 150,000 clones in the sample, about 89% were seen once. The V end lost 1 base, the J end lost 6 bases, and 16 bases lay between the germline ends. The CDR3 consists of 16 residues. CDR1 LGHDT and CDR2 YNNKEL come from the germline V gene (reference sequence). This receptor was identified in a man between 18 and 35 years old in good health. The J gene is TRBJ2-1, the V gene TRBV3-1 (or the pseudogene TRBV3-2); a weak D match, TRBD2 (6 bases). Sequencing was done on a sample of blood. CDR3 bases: TGTGCCAGCAGCCAAGGGGTGGCTAGCGTAAGCAATGAGCAGTTCTTC. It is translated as CASSQGVASVSNEQFF.